Listed here are 32 T cell receptor beta chains from one sample, sequenced in a study of OX40 agonist ivuxolimab in advanced cancers. Produced via immunoSEQ multiplex PCR; TCRdb's table is partial and in-frame only. Of some 44,000 clones listed, 82% were seen once; the top ten hold about 23%. Sequenced here: CD4+ or CD8+ T cells sorted from blood, sampled in a trial of the OX40 agonist ivuxolimab. The source is an adult with an advanced solid tumor such as melanoma, head and neck, liver or kidney cancer.

The V call is TRBV7-3, the J call TRBJ1-1; 8 nucleotides line up with TRBD1. V shed 4 bases and J 4 bases; nucleotides not matched to a gene: 5. From germline, CDR1 is SGHTA and CDR2 FQGTGA. This CDR3 comprises 14 residues. The CDR3 DNA reads as TGTGCCAGCAGCTCAGGGGGCGCGAGCACTGAAGCTTTCTTT. Protein: CASSSGGASTEAFF.

The chain joins TRBV10-3 to TRBJ2-3, with 7 nucleotides matching TRBD2. The junction had 3 bases not matched to a gene; V was cut back by 3 bases and J by 0 bases. The CDR3 is 15 residues long. Germline V gene lookup returns CDR1 ENHRY and CDR2 SYGVKD. CDR3 region: CAISDSTSSTDTQYF. The CDR3 DNA reads TGTGCCATCAGTGATTCGACTAGCAGCACAGATACGCAGTATTTT.

The J gene is TRBJ2-3, the V gene TRBV7-8, with TRBD2 identical over 9 bases. The V segment lost 6 bases and the J segment 4 bases; nucleotides outside the gene matches: 14. The CDR3 extends over 17 amino acids. From germline, CDR1 is SGHVS and CDR2 FQNEAQ. The DNA for the CDR3 is TGTGCCAGCAGACTTAACCGGGGTAGCGGGGGCTCAGATACGCAGTATTTT. It yields the protein CASRLNRGSGGSDTQYF.

Only a few counts were recorded for this clone. The chain has TRBV19 and TRBJ2-1, with D perhaps TRBD1 (5 bases). V lost 3 bases and J lost 5, with 14 bases in between. CDR1 LNHDA and CDR2 SQIVND come from the germline V gene (reference sequence). The CDR3 sequence is 15 residues long. The CDR3 nucleotides read TGTGCCAGTAGTATCTGGCAGGGTTCTCACAATGAGCAGTTCTTC. Translating it yields CASSIWQGSHNEQFF. Combining the CDR3 with reference TRBV19 and TRBJ2-1 gives the whole variable domain DGGITQSPKYLFRKEGQNVTLSCEQNLNHDAMYWYRQDPGQGLRLIYYSQIVNDFQKGDIAEGYSVSREKKESFPLTVTSAQKNPTAFYLCASSIWQGSHNEQFFGPGTRLTVL.

V is TRBV2 and J is TRBJ2-5, with D perhaps matching TRBD1 (6 bases). CDR1 and CDR2 (germline): SNHLY, FYNNEI. The CDR3 contains 17 residues. V lost 3 bases, J lost 7 bases, and 24 bases lay in between. CDR3 sequence: CASSDDSETGVIRTQYF. CDR3 sequence (DNA): TGTGCCAGCAGTGACGACAGTGAGACAGGCGTGATCAGGACCCAGTACTTC.

This chain joins TRBV10-2 and TRBJ2-2; D is possibly TRBD1 or TRBD2 (6 bases each). The CDR3 length is 15 residues. In germline, CDR1 is WSHSY, CDR2 SAAADI. Trimming removed 0 bases from V and 3 bases from J, with 8 bases in between. DNA of the CDR3: TGCGCCAGCAGTGAGTCAGGGGGGTACACCGGGGAGCTGTTTTTT. It translates to CASSESGGYTGELFF.

This clone was seen only once. The chain links TRBV7-8 to TRBJ1-2; D unresolved. Germline assignment: CDR1 SGHVS and CDR2 FQNEAQ. The V gene lost 2 bases and the J gene lost 4 bases, with 11 bases spanning the gap. The CDR3 length is 14 residues. CDR3 loop: CASSLSGSGYGYTF. For the CDR3, the DNA is TGTGCCAGCAGCTTATCGGGTTCTGGCTATGGCTACACCTTC.

The chain employs TRBV7-9 and TRBJ2-2, with a tentative D call TRBD1 (5 bases). Per the germline V gene, CDR1 is SEHNR and CDR2 is FQNEAQ (reference sequence). The CDR3 totals 14 residues. V lost 5 bases and J lost 6, with 13 bases in between. CDR3 region: CASSPPGFPGELFF. The DNA of the CDR3 is TGTGCCAGCAGCCCCCCAGGGTTCCCCGGGGAGCTGTTTTTT.

The genes are TRBV7-9 and TRBJ1-5; 7 bases map to TRBD1. Germline CDR1 and CDR2: SEHNR and FQNEAQ (reference sequence). This CDR3 has 16 amino acids. The V and J ends lost 1 base and 6 bases, in that order; junction bases with no gene match: 9. The CDR3 region is CASSLGAGGIGQPQHF. CDR3 in DNA: TGTGCCAGCAGCTTAGGGGCAGGGGGGATAGGTCAGCCCCAGCATTTT.

The rearrangement links TRBV28 to TRBJ1-2; the D gene is possibly TRBD1 (6 bases). The CDR3 is 13 residues long. The germline gives CDR1 MDHEN, CDR2 SYDVKM. V was cut by 6 bases and J by 2 bases, with 10 bases left in between. DNA of the CDR3: TGTGCCAGCAGGGTTCAGGGGAACTATGGCTACACCTTC. It codes for CASRVQGNYGYTF.

The sample holds a few counts of this clone. This rearrangement joins TRBV11-2 to TRBJ2-3; D call uncertain. V lost 1 base and J 2 bases, leaving 7 bases between the germline ends. The germline V gene encodes CDR1 SGHAT and CDR2 FQNNGV. The CDR3 has 14 amino acids. This CDR3 is CASSLGRDTDTQYF. The CDR3, as DNA: TGTGCCAGCAGCTTAGGCAGAGACACAGATACGCAGTATTTT.

This chain links TRBV27 with TRBJ2-7; 7 positions agree with TRBD2. The V gene end was trimmed by 11 bases and the J gene end by 0 bases; junction bases not matched to a gene: 13. Germline V gives CDR1 MNHEY, CDR2 SMNVEV (reference sequence). This CDR3 is 15 amino acids long. In nucleotides, the CDR3 is TGTGCCGCTGGGAGGGCGGTCGGGAGCTCCTACGAGCAGTACTTC. It codes for CAAGRAVGSSYEQYF.

This clone was counted between two and nine times. V usage is TRBV6-5 and J usage is TRBJ2-1; no clear D gene. This CDR3 has 13 residues. The germline V and J ends were trimmed by 8 bases and 4 bases, with 12 bases remaining between them. CDR1 and CDR2 (germline): MNHEY, SVGAGI. As DNA, the CDR3 is TGTGCCAGCCAGGCAGACGGATACAATGAGCAGTTCTTC. Its translation: CASQADGYNEQFF.

The chain recombines TRBV29-1 with TRBJ2-1, with a possible D match to TRBD1 (6 bases). Trimming pared 4 bases from V and 5 bases from J, leaving 15 bases between. This CDR3 contains 14 residues. Germline CDR1 SQVTM, CDR2 ANQGSEA. CDR3 DNA sequence: TGCAGCGTTGGGGGTCTCGAGGGGGACAATGAGCAGTTCTTC. Its protein is CSVGGLEGDNEQFF.

The chain is built from TRBV6-5 and TRBJ1-4, with D possibly TRBD1 on 5 matching bases. Trimming left V 5 bases short and J 0 bases short, with 10 bases between. Germline CDR1 reads MNHEY; CDR2 reads SVGAGI. The CDR3 totals 15 residues. The CDR3 is CASSPGDATNEKLFF. Here the CDR3 DNA reads TGTGCCAGCAGTCCCGGGGACGCAACTAATGAAAAACTGTTTTTT.

This sequence joins TRBV19 and TRBJ2-7, with TRBD1 matching 10 bases. The CDR3 has 15 amino acids. CDR1 and CDR2 from the germline V gene are LNHDA and SQIVND (reference sequence). The trim removed 5 bases at V and 2 bases at J, leaving 6 bases unmatched. The CDR3 protein is CASSRGQGSPYEQYF. The DNA for the CDR3 is TGTGCCAGTAGTCGGGGACAGGGGAGCCCCTACGAGCAGTACTTC.

The chain has TRBV5-4 and TRBJ2-5; 8 bases map to TRBD2. CDR3 length: 15 residues. CDR1 is SGHNT and CDR2 is YYREEE in the germline V gene (reference sequence). After removal of 0 bases from V and 2 bases from J, the junction contained 3 bases not matched to a gene. The CDR3 DNA reads TGTGCCAGCAGCTTGGGTAGCGGGGTACAAGAGACCCAGTACTTC. Protein product: CASSLGSGVQETQYF.

V and J are TRBV7-2 and TRBJ2-7, with a possible D match to TRBD1 (6 bases). Germline V gene sequence: CDR1 SGHTA, CDR2 FQGNSA. V lost 1 base and J 3 bases, leaving 13 bases between the germline ends. This CDR3 spans 15 amino acids. The CDR3 sequence: CASSLGAGQYYEQYF. CDR3 coding DNA: TGTGCCAGCAGCTTAGGTGCTGGACAGTACTACGAGCAGTACTTC.

The chain employs TRBV2 and TRBJ1-1; D unresolved. CDR3 length: 11 residues. Germline V lookup: CDR1 SNHLY, CDR2 FYNNEI. Trimming removed 5 bases from V and 11 bases from J, with 12 bases in between. The CDR3 spells CASSYQVAAFF. CDR3 coding DNA: TGTGCCAGCAGTTATCAGGTTGCGGCTTTCTTT.

Comment on this clone: One end of the junction varies from germline; a read error may be responsible. The genes are TRBV19 and TRBJ1-1; maybe TRBD1 (6 bases). Germline CDR1 reads LNHDA; CDR2 reads SQIVND (reference sequence). CDR3 size: 12 residues. The CDR3: CASSTDRSLSLF. The CDR3 DNA follows: TGTGCCAGTAGTACCGACAGGTCGCTTTCCCTTTTT.

In this sample, this clone turned up once. This chain links TRBV27 with TRBJ2-1, with 13 bases matching TRBD2. Germline values: CDR1 MNHEY, CDR2 SMNVEV (reference sequence). J was trimmed by 4 bases and V by 6 bases; bases with no gene match: 3. This CDR3 is built from 15 residues. This CDR3 reads CASRPGLAGYNEQFF. In DNA, the CDR3 is TGTGCCAGCAGACCGGGACTAGCGGGGTACAATGAGCAGTTCTTC.

This rearrangement joins TRBV7-8 to TRBJ2-7; 8 bases map to TRBD1. Trimming cost V 5 bases and J 9 bases; bases outside gene matches: 15. CDR3 size: 15 residues. The germline gives CDR1 SGHVS, CDR2 FQNEAQ. DNA of the CDR3: TGTGCCAGCAGCGAACCAGGGGGCGCGATGGGGACGCAGTACTTC. Translating gives CASSEPGGAMGTQYF.

V is TRBV7-2 and J is TRBJ2-5, with D possibly called TRBD1 or TRBD2 (6 bases each). The end of the DNA is better explained by TRBJ2-7, so the J call may be wrong. Germline CDR1 SGHTA, CDR2 FQGNSA. The CDR3 covers 14 residues. The CDR3 reads CASSLGGRSYEQYF. The CDR3 nucleotides read TGTGCCAGCAGCTTGGGGGGCCGATCCTACGAGCAGTACTTC.

The chain joins TRBV6-4 to TRBJ2-2; TRBD1 agrees at 8 bases. V was clipped by 6 bases and J by 5 bases; unmatched bases: 2. Germline V gene sequence: CDR1 MRHNA, CDR2 SNTAGT. CDR3 length equals 13 residues. The DNA for the CDR3 is TGTGCCAGCAGGGACAGGGTAACCGGGGAGCTGTTTTTT. The encoded protein is CASRDRVTGELFF.

The chain couples TRBV9 to TRBJ2-7; 9 positions match TRBD1. V trimming: 0 bases; J trimming: 4 bases; junction bases outside the gene matches: 5. This CDR3 is built from 15 residues. Looked up from germline, CDR1 is SGDLS and CDR2 is YYNGEE. CDR3 nucleotides: TGTGCCAGCAGCGTAGCCGGGACAGGGTTTTACGAGCAGTACTTC. It translates to CASSVAGTGFYEQYF.

The chain recombines TRBV9 with TRBJ1-2, with a possible D match to TRBD1 (5 bases). This CDR3 region has 14 residues. The V gene lost 0 bases and the J gene lost 4 bases, with 10 bases spanning the gap. Germline V gene data show CDR1 as SGDLS and CDR2 as YYNGEE. The CDR3 region is CASSVEAGPYGYTF. The CDR3 DNA sequence: TGTGCCAGCAGCGTAGAGGCAGGGCCCTATGGCTACACCTTC. The whole variable domain, remainder taken from reference TRBV9 and TRBJ1-2, is DSGVTQTPKHLITATGQRVTLRCSPRSGDLSVYWYQQSLDQGLQFLIQYYNGEERAKGNILERFSAQQFPDLHSELNLSSLELGDSALYFCASSVEAGPYGYTFGSGTRLTVV.

V gene TRBV7-3 combines with J gene TRBJ2-1, with D perhaps matching TRBD1 (7 bases). Germline V gene lookup returns CDR1 SGHTA and CDR2 FQGTGA. The V end was cut by 2 bases, the J end by 3 bases, with 8 bases between. The CDR3 sequence is 14 residues long. The CDR3 spells CASSLQGGYNEQFF. The CDR3 DNA reads TGTGCCAGCAGCTTACAGGGGGGCTACAATGAGCAGTTCTTC.

The chain employs TRBV27 and TRBJ2-1; 7 bases align to TRBD2. Looked up from germline, CDR1 is MNHEY and CDR2 is SMNVEV (reference sequence). CDR3 size: 17 residues. Germline trimming cut 2 bases from V and 7 bases from J; bases unmatched to any gene: 14. In DNA, the CDR3 is TGTGCCAGCAGTTTAGGTCGGACTAGTTGGAGTGGAAATGAGCAGTTCTTC. The encoded protein is CASSLGRTSWSGNEQFF.

The V call is TRBV19, the J call TRBJ1-4; TRBD1 agrees at 9 bases. This CDR3 has 15 amino acids. The germline V gene encodes CDR1 LNHDA and CDR2 SQIVND (reference sequence). After removal of 7 bases from V and 8 bases from J, the junction contained 11 bases not matched to a gene. This CDR3 reads CASTTGRQGEEKLFF. In nucleotides, the CDR3 is TGTGCCAGTACCACCGGAAGACAGGGGGAAGAAAAACTGTTTTTT.

The rearrangement uses TRBV29-1 and TRBJ1-1; D is uncertain. Germline CDR1 is SQVTM and CDR2 is ANQGSEA. There are 13 residues in the CDR3. Trimming took off 4 bases at V and 2 bases at J, with 11 bases between the two ends. CDR3 sequence reads: CSVVLGYNTEAFF. Here the CDR3 DNA reads TGCAGCGTTGTTTTGGGGTATAACACTGAAGCTTTCTTT.

The V and J genes are TRBV6-1 and TRBJ2-5; 8 bases agree with TRBD1. This CDR3 region has 14 residues. Trimming cost V 3 bases and J 8 bases; bases outside gene matches: 8. Germline CDR1 and CDR2: MNHNS and SASEGT. CDR3 sequence: CASSDGYRGETQYF. For the CDR3, the DNA is TGTGCCAGCAGTGATGGGTACAGGGGGGAAACCCAGTACTTC.

On this clone itself: Within the sample, other DNA sequences also encode this same CDR3. This chain links TRBV7-9 with TRBJ2-1; D not resolved. Germline CDR1 and CDR2: SEHNR and FQNEAQ (reference sequence). V was cut by 3 bases and J by 10 bases, with 4 bases left in between. The CDR3 is 10 amino acids. The CDR3 nucleotides are TGTGCCAGCAGCTTGGACGAGCAGTTCTTC. Translating it yields CASSLDEQFF.